This T cell receptor beta chain emerged from a study of T cells after yellow fever vaccination (dated by TCRdb to the late 2010s). Study-wide context: The SMART-Seq v4 Ultra Low Input RNA kit was used to prepare libraries from fractions with low cell numbers. To follow T-cell clones before and after both primary and booster YFV17D yellow fever vaccination, bulk TCR alpha and beta repertoires underwent longitudinal sequencing. The cohort comprised two healthy male donors, one aged 18 to 30 and one aged 30 to 39 years. Blood was drawn at multiple timepoints before and after primary and secondary immunization, with bulk PBMC replicates and cell subsets isolated.

Sequencing was carried out with an Illumina NovaSeq 6000. TCR cDNA was synthesized by 5'RACE template switching, which introduced a universal primer site and unique molecular identifiers. cDNA synthesis was primed from both the TCR alpha and TCR beta constant segments. Library amplification used two PCR steps, and the second PCR step added sample barcodes and sequencing adapters. Libraries were sequenced on Illumina HiSeq 2500 (2x100 bp) or NovaSeq (2x150 bp). The paper's processing steps were these. Demultiplexing of reads and collapsing into UMI consensus sequences were performed with MIGEC, and V(D)J alignment was carried out with MiXCR. Vaccine-responding clonotypes were identified with edgeR using replicate PBMC samples, with FDR below 0.01 and a log2 fold change above 5 up to day 15 being required. CD4 or CD8 identity was assigned to each bulk clonotype according to whether the clonotype was present at higher abundance in the sequenced CD4 repertoire or the sequenced CD8 repertoire. The raw public data were reprocessed by TCRdb itself: fastp quality trimming at Q25, MiXCR clonotype calling, in-frame beta chains only. CDR3 protein sequences are deduplicated, and each keeps its most common genes and DNA. The V and J calls come from TCRdb's annotation, not from the publication. This sample is represented by about 320,000 distinct CDR3 sequences; around 4.5% of them were singletons. The ten largest clones add up to around 19% of the sample.

Including the terminal cysteine and phenylalanine, the CDR3 comprises 14 residues. Of the read, only the CDR3 DNA is kept; its 42 bases are in frame from base 1. The junction shows trimming of 5 bases on V and 4 bases on J, plus 13 bases between the germline ends. This clonotype occurred many times. Its antigen remains undetermined. No much larger clone exists at a distance of one base, and base qualities are not known. General findings and caveats noted by the study authors: Compared with the primary T-cell response, the secondary T-cell response was faster but weaker, reaching its peak on day 5 rather than on day 15. A small fraction of clonotypes showed up in both the CD4 and CD8 compartments, probably as a result of convergent recombination. FACS-sorted repertoires could contain abundant contaminating clonotypes from the bulk population, so computational filtering was required. Because the study included only a couple of donors, the extent to which the findings can be generalized is limited. Most clones expanded after primary vaccination (approximately 95% of CD4 and 80% to 90% of CD8) were re-detected after the booster, suggesting that broad memory maintenance occurred.

Explained via the paper, the treatment or condition label denotes: live attenuated yellow fever vaccine strain. At each blood-draw timepoint, two biological replicates of bulk PBMCs were obtained. A standard Ficoll-Paque protocol was used to isolate PBMCs from peripheral blood. RNA was extracted with TriZol from bulk PBMCs, CD4 and CD8 fractions, and dextramer-positive and dextramer-negative fractions. The chain is made from TRBV12-3 or TRBV12-4 and TRBJ2-3; the D gene assignment is ambiguous. The TCR was taken from a man aged 18 to 29 who received the YFV17D yellow fever vaccine. The source material was PBMCs, sampled 15 days after the yellow fever booster vaccination. The DNA sequence is as follows: TGTGCCAGCAGTGTCCACGCCTTGGCAGATACGCAGTATTTT. Its protein product is CASSVHALADTQYF.